This paragraph reports one T cell receptor beta chain. Per the authors' pipeline: Amplification with reference gene primers provided the estimates of nucleated cell counts. Repertoires were generated with immunoSEQ multiplex PCR, while TCRdb's copy carries only in-frame clones and drops some. The V and J calls and clone size come from that table; D and trimming were worked out from the DNA. The sample carries 430,000 or so clones, 70% to 90% recorded once. Trimming removed 1 base at V and 0 bases at J, with 7 bases between. Germline loops: CDR1 LNHDA, CDR2 SQIVND (reference sequence). The CDR3 is 14 residues long. This sample stems from a study of blood T cell repertoires in COVID-19. Study details: COVID-19 samples collected from the United States, Italy and Spain covered acute and convalescent phases.

Sequenced: peripheral blood. This chain uses TRBV19 with TRBJ2-7; D is uncertain. This TCR was recovered from a man aged 18 to 30 with COVID-19, enrolled during active disease. The CDR3 DNA reads TGTGCCAGTAGTATAGGCACTTACTCCTACGAGCAGTACTTC. It is translated as CASSIGTYSYEQYF.